This T cell receptor (beta chain) was observed in a study of response to subunit inactivated influenza vaccine. General study points: With each seasonal influenza vaccination, the authors suggested, few new T cells are recruited.

On this clonotype itself: No antigen is known for it.

The CDR3 is 14 residues long. Germline CDR1 reads SEHNR; CDR2 reads FQNEAQ (reference sequence). V lost 5 bases and J 7 bases, leaving 14 bases between the germline ends. TCRdb re-analysed the RT-PCR reads in MiXCR, keeping a single row per CDR3 protein. The table includes about 500,000 distinct CDR3 sequences, about 15% detected once. The sequence derives from a man aged 45 to 70 who received an inactivated influenza vaccine. This chain links TRBV7-9 with TRBJ2-2; D may be TRBD1 or TRBD2 (5 bases each). The specimen was CD4+ T cells sorted from PBMCs, collected less than 25 months after vaccination. This CDR3 is CASSLQGVDGELFF. The CDR3 DNA sequence: TGTGCCAGCAGCCTGCAGGGAGTGGACGGGGAGCTGTTTTTT.